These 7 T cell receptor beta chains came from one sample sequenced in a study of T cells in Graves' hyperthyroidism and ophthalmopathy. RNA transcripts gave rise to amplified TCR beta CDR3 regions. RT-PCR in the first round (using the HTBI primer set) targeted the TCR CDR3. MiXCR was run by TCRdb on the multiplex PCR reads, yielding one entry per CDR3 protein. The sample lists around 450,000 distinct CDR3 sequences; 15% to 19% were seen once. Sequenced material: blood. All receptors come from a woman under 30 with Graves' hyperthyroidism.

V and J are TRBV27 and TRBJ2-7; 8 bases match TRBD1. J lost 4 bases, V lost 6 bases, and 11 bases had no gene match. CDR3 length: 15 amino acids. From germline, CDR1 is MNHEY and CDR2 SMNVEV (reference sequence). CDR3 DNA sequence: TGTGCCAGCAGACCTCAACAGGGGGAGTCTTACGAGCAGTACTTC. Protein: CASRPQQGESYEQYF.

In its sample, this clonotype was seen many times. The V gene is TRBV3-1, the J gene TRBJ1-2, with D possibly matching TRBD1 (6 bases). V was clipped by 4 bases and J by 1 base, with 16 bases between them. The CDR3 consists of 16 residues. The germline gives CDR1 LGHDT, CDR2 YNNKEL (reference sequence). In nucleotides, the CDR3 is TGTGCCAGCAGCCGCCCCATAGGGGGGCTTAACTATGGCTACACCTTC. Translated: CASSRPIGGLNYGYTF.

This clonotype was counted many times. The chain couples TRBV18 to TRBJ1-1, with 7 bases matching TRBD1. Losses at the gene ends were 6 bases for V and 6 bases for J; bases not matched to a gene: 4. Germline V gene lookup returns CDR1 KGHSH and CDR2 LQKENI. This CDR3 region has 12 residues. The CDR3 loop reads CASSGGQSEAFF. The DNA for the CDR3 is TGTGCCAGCTCGGGGGGACAGTCTGAAGCTTTCTTT.

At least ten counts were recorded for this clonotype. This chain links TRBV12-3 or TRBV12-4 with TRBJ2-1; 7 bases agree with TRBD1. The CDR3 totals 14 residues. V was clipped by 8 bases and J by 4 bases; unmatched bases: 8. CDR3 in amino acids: CASGIGGVYNEQFF. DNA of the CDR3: TGTGCCAGCGGGATAGGGGGCGTTTACAATGAGCAGTTCTTC.

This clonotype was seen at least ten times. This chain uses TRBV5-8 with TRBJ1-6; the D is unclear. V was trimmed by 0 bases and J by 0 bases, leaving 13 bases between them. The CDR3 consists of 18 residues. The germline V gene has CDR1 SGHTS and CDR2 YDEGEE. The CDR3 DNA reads TGTGCCAGCAGCTTGGGTCAGACCGTCGGCTCCTATAATTCACCCCTCCACTTT. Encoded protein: CASSLGQTVGSYNSPLHF.

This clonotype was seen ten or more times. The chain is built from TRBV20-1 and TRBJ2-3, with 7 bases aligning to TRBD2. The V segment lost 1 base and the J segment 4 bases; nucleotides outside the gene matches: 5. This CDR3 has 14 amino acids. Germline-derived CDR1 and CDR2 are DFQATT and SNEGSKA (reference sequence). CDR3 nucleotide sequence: TGCAGTGCTAGAGGTGGGGAGGGACCAGATACGCAGTATTTT. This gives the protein CSARGGEGPDTQYF.

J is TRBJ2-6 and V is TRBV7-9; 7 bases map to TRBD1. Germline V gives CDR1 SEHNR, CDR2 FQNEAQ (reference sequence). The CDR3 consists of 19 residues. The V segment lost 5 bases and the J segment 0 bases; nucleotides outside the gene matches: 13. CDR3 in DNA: TGTGCCAGCAGCCTCTTCAGGACAGGCCTGAGCTCTGGGGCCAACGTCCTGACTTTC. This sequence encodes CASSLFRTGLSSGANVLTF.